Listed here are 19 T cell receptor beta chains from one sample, sequenced in a study of cytomegalovirus exposure and HLA in healthy donors. The PCR was carried out with 60 Vbeta primers and 13 Jbeta primers. Repertoires were generated with immunoSEQ multiplex PCR, while TCRdb's copy carries only in-frame clones and drops some. The sample shows 75,000 to 95,000 clones, and less than 7% sits with its ten largest clones. What was sequenced was PBMCs. Receptors were obtained from a girl aged 10 to 17 in good health and CMV-seropositive.

V and J are TRBV9 and TRBJ1-5; 7 bases line up with TRBD1. The V gene end was trimmed by 3 bases and the J gene end by 6 bases; junction bases not matched to a gene: 9. CDR1 and CDR2 from the germline V gene are SGDLS and YYNGEE. The CDR3 length is 15 residues. Written as DNA, the CDR3 is TGTGCCAGCAGCGCACAGGGACAGCAAACTCAGCCCCAGCATTTT. Translated, it gives CASSAQGQQTQPQHF.

CDR3 bases: TGTGCCAGCAGCGTAGTGGCAAGTTCGGAGACCCAGTACTTC. Amino acid sequence: CASSVVASSETQYF. The genes are TRBV9 and TRBJ2-5, with D uncertain. Deletions cut 0 bases from V and 5 bases from J, with 11 bases between. Germline V CDR1 and CDR2: SGDLS, YYNGEE. The CDR3 extends over 14 amino acids.

The CDR3 DNA reads TGCGCCAGCAGCCAAGACGGCAATCAGCCCCAGCATTTT. It encodes CASSQDGNQPQHF. The gene calls are TRBV4-3 and TRBJ1-5; no clear D. This CDR3 has 13 amino acids. V shed 0 bases and J shed 2 bases, with 2 bases lying between them. The germline V gene has CDR1 LGHNA and CDR2 YSLEER.

The chain has TRBV10-3 and TRBJ1-1, with no clear D. Trimming left V 10 bases short and J 1 base short, with 13 bases between. Germline assignment: CDR1 ENHRY and CDR2 SYGVKD. This CDR3 has 13 amino acids. CDR3 nucleotide sequence: TGTGCCACCCAGGTGGGCACGAACACTGAAGCTTTCTTT. It codes for CATQVGTNTEAFF.

V and J are TRBV19 and TRBJ2-3; TRBD1 is a possible D gene (6 bases). V lost 5 bases and J lost 2, with 11 bases in between. The CDR3 loop spans 14 amino acids. Germline CDR1 reads LNHDA; CDR2 reads SQIVND (reference sequence). The CDR3 region has the DNA TGTGCCAGTAGTGTGGGACATAACACAGATACGCAGTATTTT. Translating it yields CASSVGHNTDTQYF.

The chain carries TRBV5-1 and TRBJ2-4; 7 bases are shared with TRBD1. Losses at the gene ends were 4 bases for V and 1 base for J; bases not matched to a gene: 5. The CDR3 consists of 15 residues. From germline, CDR1 is SGHRS and CDR2 YFSETQ. In nucleotides, the CDR3 is TGCGCCAGCAGCCCGGTGACAGGGGCCAAAAACATTCAGTACTTC. Residues: CASSPVTGAKNIQYF.

The CDR3 region has the DNA TGTGCTAGTGGTTTGGGGGTGGCGGGGAACACTGAAGCTTTCTTT. This sequence encodes CASGLGVAGNTEAFF. The chain links TRBV12-5 to TRBJ1-1; D gene unclear. V was pared by 1 base and J by 1 base, with 10 bases between. From germline, CDR1 is LGHNT and CDR2 FRNRAP. This CDR3 contains 15 residues.

This sequence joins TRBV6-5 and TRBJ2-1, with TRBD1 matching over 8 bases. The germline gives CDR1 MNHEY, CDR2 SVGAGI. The CDR3 covers 15 residues. V lost 2 bases, J lost 2 bases, and 2 bases stayed unmatched. The CDR3 bases are TGTGCCAGCAGTTACAGGACAGGGACCTACAATGAGCAGTTCTTC. Protein sequence: CASSYRTGTYNEQFF.

This chain connects TRBV6-5 to TRBJ1-2, with D maybe TRBD1 (5 bases). CDR3 size: 15 residues. The V end lost 5 bases, the J end lost 7 bases, and 20 bases lay between the germline ends. Germline V CDR1 and CDR2: MNHEY, SVGAGI. In nucleotides, the CDR3 is TGTGCCAGCAGTCCAAATCCGGGAGGGGTCGGTGGCTACACCTTC. Its protein is CASSPNPGGVGGYTF.

The rearrangement links TRBV7-9 to TRBJ1-2; TRBD1 is a possible D gene (5 bases). V lost 3 bases and J lost 5, with 10 bases in between. The CDR3 contains 13 residues. Germline values: CDR1 SEHNR, CDR2 FQNEAQ (reference sequence). The CDR3 DNA reads TGTGCCAGCAGCTTGGGGGGAGGGTATGGCTACACCTTC. It is translated as CASSLGGGYGYTF.

The chain carries TRBV5-6 and TRBJ2-3; TRBD1 aligns across 11 bases. CDR3 size: 14 residues. V lost 3 bases and J lost 6; bases outside the gene matches: 3. From germline, CDR1 is SGHDT and CDR2 YYEEEE. The CDR3 here is CASSYRTGGDTQYF. CDR3 bases: TGTGCCAGCAGCTACCGGACAGGGGGCGATACGCAGTATTTT.

V gene TRBV13 combines with J gene TRBJ2-3; D ambiguous. V lost 5 bases and J lost 1, with 7 bases in between. Germline CDR1 PRHDT, CDR2 FYEKMQ (reference sequence). This CDR3 has 13 amino acids. CDR3 coding DNA: TGTGCCAGCAGCCGCGTGGGCACAGATACGCAGTATTTT. Residues: CASSRVGTDTQYF.

The chain joins TRBV6-6 to TRBJ2-1; tentatively, D is TRBD1 (5 bases). The CDR3 is 16 residues long. The ends were cut back, 2 bases at V and 5 bases at J, with 16 bases in the middle. The V gene's germline CDR1 is MNHNY and CDR2 SVGAGI (reference sequence). The CDR3 DNA reads as TGTGCCAGCAGTTACGGGGTCCAGGGCCCTGACAATGAGCAGTTCTTC. Translating it yields CASSYGVQGPDNEQFF.

The chain has TRBV5-6 and TRBJ1-6, with D possibly matching TRBD1 (5 bases). CDR1 is SGHDT and CDR2 is YYEEEE in the germline V gene. The CDR3 is 14 residues long. Trimming stripped 2 bases from V and 10 bases from J, with 13 bases between. CDR3: CASSFLEGRSPLHF. The CDR3 coding sequence is TGTGCCAGCAGCTTTCTGGAGGGGAGATCACCCCTCCACTTT.

Of note for this clone: A read error may account for a junction end that differs from germline. V usage is TRBV4-1 and J usage is TRBJ2-1; weak D call: TRBD2 (6 bases). The CDR3 has 15 residues. Germline assignment: CDR1 MGHRA and CDR2 YSYEKL. The CDR3 DNA is TGCGCCAGCAGCCTTGGGGGGAGCTCCGACAATGAGCAGTTCTTC. Amino acids: CASSLGGSSDNEQFF.

V gene TRBV4-1 combines with J gene TRBJ2-1, with TRBD2 identical over 7 bases. Germline trimming cut 1 base from V and 5 bases from J; bases unmatched to any gene: 5. Germline CDR1 and CDR2: MGHRA and YSYEKL. The CDR3 covers 15 residues. CDR3 residues: CASSQAGLPHNEQFF. DNA of the CDR3: TGCGCCAGCAGCCAAGCGGGACTACCTCACAATGAGCAGTTCTTC.

The genes are TRBV11-3 and TRBJ1-1; possible D gene TRBD1, 6 bases. The V end lost 4 bases, the J end lost 6 bases, and 21 bases lay between the germline ends. The CDR3 length is 16 residues. Germline CDR1 reads SGHNT; CDR2 reads YENEEA. The CDR3 DNA is TGTGCCAGCAGCTCTTTAGAGACGGACAGTGTCGCTGAAGCTTTCTTT. Translated, it gives CASSSLETDSVAEAFF.

This sequence joins TRBV7-2 and TRBJ1-2; TRBD1 matches at 7 bases. J was trimmed by 5 bases and V by 5 bases; bases with no gene match: 8. Germline CDR1 is SGHTA and CDR2 is FQGNSA. The CDR3 extends over 14 amino acids. CDR3 amino acids: CASSSRDRGYGYTF. The DNA for the CDR3 is TGTGCCAGCAGCAGCCGGGACAGAGGTTATGGCTACACCTTC.

V gene TRBV30 combines with J gene TRBJ2-5; 7 nucleotides agree with TRBD2. V lost 3 bases and J lost 5; bases outside the gene matches: 12. The CDR3 has 15 residues. Germline V lookup: CDR1 GTSNPN, CDR2 SVGIG (reference sequence). The DNA for the CDR3 is TGTGCCTGGAGCGTTAAAGCCGTGGGGGGGGAGACCCAGTACTTC. This encodes CAWSVKAVGGETQYF.